This T cell receptor (beta chain) was recovered during a study of post-analysis software for immune sequencing data. Study-wide results and limits: The five TRBV segments detected at higher frequency in patients than in controls included TRBV5-6, TRBV5-1 and TRBV20-1.

This clonotype was seen a handful of times. Its target is unknown. Prepared libraries of TCR beta cDNA carried unique molecular identifiers. TCRdb re-derived calls from the PCR reads in MiXCR, one entry per CDR3 protein. This table has a few hundred thousand distinct CDR3 sequences, approximately 31% appearing once. This CDR3 has 16 residues. V lost 5 bases and J lost 0, with 11 bases in between. This receptor was obtained from a girl aged 2-17 years with multiple sclerosis. Sequencing was carried out using blood. V and J are TRBV12-3 or TRBV12-4 and TRBJ2-6; D is unresolved. The CDR3 DNA is TGTGCCAGCAGTGGCCGGGCCCGCTCTGGGGCCAACGTCCTGACTTTC. It codes for CASSGRARSGANVLTF.